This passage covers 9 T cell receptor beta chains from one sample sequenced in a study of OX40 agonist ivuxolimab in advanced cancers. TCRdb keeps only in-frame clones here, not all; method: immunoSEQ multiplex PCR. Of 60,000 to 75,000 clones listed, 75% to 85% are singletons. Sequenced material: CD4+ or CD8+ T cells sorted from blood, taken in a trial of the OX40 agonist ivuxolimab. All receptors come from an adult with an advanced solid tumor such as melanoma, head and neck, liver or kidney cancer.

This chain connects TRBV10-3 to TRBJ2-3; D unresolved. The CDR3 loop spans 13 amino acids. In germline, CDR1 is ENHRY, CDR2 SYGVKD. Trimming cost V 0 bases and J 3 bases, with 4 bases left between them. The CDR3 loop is CAISESPTDTQYF. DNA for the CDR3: TGTGCCATCAGTGAGTCCCCGACAGATACGCAGTATTTT.

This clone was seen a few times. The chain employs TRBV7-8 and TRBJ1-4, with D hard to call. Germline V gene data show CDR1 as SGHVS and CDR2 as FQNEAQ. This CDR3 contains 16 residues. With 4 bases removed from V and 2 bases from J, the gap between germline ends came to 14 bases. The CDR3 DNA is TGTGCCAGCAGCTCTGGCCGGGTTGCGACTAATGAAAAACTGTTTTTT. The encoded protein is CASSSGRVATNEKLFF.

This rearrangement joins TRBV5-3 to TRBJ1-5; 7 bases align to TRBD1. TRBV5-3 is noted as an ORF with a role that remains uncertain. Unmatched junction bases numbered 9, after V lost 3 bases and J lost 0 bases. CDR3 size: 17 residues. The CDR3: CARSSPGTENSNQPQHF. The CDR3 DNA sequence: TGTGCCAGAAGCTCCCCCGGGACAGAGAATAGCAATCAGCCCCAGCATTTT.

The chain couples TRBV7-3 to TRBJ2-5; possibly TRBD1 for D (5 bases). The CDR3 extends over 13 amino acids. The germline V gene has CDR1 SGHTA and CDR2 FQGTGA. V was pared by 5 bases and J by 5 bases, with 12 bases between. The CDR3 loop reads CASSPRPGETQYF. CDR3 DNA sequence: TGTGCCAGCAGCCCCCGCCCAGGGGAGACCCAGTACTTC.

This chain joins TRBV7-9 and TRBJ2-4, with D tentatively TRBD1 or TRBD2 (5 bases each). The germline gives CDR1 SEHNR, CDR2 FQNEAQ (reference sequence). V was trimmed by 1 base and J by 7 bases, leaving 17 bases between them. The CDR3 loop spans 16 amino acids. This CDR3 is CASSLVTRQRGNIQYF. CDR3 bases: TGTGCCAGCAGCTTAGTTACCCGACAGAGGGGCAACATTCAGTACTTC.

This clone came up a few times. The CDR3 DNA reads TGCGCCAGCAGCCAAGATGCTAGCTATGGCTACACCTTC. Protein sequence: CASSQDASYGYTF. The chain is built from TRBV4-3 and TRBJ1-2; D is unclear. Germline V gene data show CDR1 as LGHNA and CDR2 as YSLEER. This CDR3 has 13 amino acids. V was pared by 0 bases and J by 4 bases, with 6 bases between.

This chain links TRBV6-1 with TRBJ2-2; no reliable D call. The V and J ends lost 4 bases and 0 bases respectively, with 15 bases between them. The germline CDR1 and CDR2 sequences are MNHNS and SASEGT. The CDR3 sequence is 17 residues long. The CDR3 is CASSAPGRAANTGELFF. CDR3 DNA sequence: TGTGCCAGCAGTGCCCCTGGTAGGGCTGCGAACACCGGGGAGCTGTTTTTT.

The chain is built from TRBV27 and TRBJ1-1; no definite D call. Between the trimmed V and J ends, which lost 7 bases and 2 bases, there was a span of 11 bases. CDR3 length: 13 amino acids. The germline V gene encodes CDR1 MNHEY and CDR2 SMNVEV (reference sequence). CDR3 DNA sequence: TGTGCCAGCAACCAGAGACACAACACTGAAGCTTTCTTT. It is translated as CASNQRHNTEAFF.

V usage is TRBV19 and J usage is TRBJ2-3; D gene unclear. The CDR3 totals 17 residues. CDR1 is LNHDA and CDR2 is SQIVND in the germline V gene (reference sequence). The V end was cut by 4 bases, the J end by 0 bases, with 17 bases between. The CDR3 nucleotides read TGTGCCAGTAGTAGGGCCCTCGGCCGTTCAAGCACAGATACGCAGTATTTT. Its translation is CASSRALGRSSTDTQYF.